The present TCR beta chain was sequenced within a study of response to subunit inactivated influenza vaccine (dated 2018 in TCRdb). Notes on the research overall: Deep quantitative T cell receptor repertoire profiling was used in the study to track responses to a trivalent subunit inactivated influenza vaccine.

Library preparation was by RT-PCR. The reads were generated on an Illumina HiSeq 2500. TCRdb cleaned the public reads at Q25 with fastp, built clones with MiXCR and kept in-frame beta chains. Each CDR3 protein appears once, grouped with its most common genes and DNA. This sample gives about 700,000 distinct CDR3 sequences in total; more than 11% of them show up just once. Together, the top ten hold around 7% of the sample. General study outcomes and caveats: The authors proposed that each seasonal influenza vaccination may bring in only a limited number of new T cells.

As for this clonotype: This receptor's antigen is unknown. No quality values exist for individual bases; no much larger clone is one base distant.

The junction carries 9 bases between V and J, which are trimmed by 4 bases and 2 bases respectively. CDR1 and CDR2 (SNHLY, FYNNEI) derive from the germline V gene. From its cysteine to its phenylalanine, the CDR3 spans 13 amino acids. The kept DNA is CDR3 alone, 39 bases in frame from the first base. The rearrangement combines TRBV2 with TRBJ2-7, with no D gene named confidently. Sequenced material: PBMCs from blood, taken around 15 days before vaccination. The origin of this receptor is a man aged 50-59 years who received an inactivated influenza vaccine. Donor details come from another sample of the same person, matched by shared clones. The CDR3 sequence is CASSVTRTYEQYF. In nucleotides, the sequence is TGTGCCAGCAGTGTTACACGCACCTACGAGCAGTACTTC.